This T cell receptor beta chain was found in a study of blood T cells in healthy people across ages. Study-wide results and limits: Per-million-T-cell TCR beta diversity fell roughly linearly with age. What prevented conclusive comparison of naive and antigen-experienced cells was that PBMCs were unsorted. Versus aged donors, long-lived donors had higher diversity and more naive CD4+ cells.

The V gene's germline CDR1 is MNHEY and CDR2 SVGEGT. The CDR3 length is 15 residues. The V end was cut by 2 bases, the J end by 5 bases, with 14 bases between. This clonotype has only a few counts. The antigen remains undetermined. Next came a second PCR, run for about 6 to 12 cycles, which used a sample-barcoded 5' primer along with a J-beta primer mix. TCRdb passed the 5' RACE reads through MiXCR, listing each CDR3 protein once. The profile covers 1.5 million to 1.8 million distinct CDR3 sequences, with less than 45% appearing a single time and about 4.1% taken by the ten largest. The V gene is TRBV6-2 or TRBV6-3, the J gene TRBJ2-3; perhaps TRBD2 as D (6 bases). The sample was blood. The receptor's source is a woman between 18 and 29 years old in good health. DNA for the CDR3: TGTGCCAGCAGTTACAGCCGGGAGCTGAGAGATACGCAGTATTTT. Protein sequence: CASSYSRELRDTQYF.